The subject of this entry is one TCR beta chain. This CDR3 region has 13 residues. Trimming at V came to 6 bases and at J to 4 bases, leaving 6 bases not matched to a gene. These data are taken from a study of control samples from healthy donors and cancer patients. Assay: immunoSEQ multiplex PCR; the TCRdb copy retains only in-frame clones and omits some. The sample lists about 220,000 clones, over 90% occurring once. The chain joins TRBV12-3 or TRBV12-4 to TRBJ2-7; 7 nucleotides match TRBD1. The sample was blood. This clonotype was obtained from a man aged 50 to 60 in good health. DNA of the CDR3: TGTGCCAGCAGCCGGGACAGCGAATACGAGCAGTACTTC. Translated, it gives CASSRDSEYEQYF.